Described below is a single TCR beta chain sequence and its context. Trimming took off 6 bases at V and 2 bases at J, with 16 bases between the two ends. Germline assignment: CDR1 MNHEY and CDR2 SVGAGI. The CDR3 is 15 amino acids. Those enrolled, adults aged roughly 18 to 89 years, came from roughly 22 US areas. This record belongs to a study of blood T cell repertoires in COVID-19. Study as a whole: Samples taken during acute and convalescent COVID-19 were collected in the United States, Italy and Spain.

Clones were read by immunoSEQ multiplex PCR, and TCRdb kept only the in-frame ones, dropping some. Here the sample spans some 300,000 clones, roughly 90% being singletons. The source material was PBMCs or T cells enriched from blood (not recorded which). This TCR came from a woman aged 25 to 39 who had recovered from COVID-19. The chain uses TRBV6-5 and TRBJ1-2, with D perhaps matching TRBD1 (5 bases). This chain's CDR3 is CASSPRSGGNYGYTF. CDR3 DNA: TGTGCCAGCAGCCCCCGGTCCGGGGGAAACTATGGCTACACCTTC.